The 28 T cell receptor beta chains below all came from one sample that was sequenced in a study of blood T cell repertoires in COVID-19. Produced via immunoSEQ multiplex PCR; TCRdb's table is partial and in-frame only. Of 150,000 to 200,000 clones in the sample, approximately 86% were seen once. Sequenced material: peripheral blood. Receptor source: a woman in her twenties or thirties with active or convalescent COVID-19.

The gene calls are TRBV6-5 and TRBJ1-1, with D possibly TRBD1 on 6 matching bases. The CDR3 length is 15 residues. Trimming removed 6 bases from V and 1 base from J, with 15 bases in between. Germline V gene data show CDR1 as MNHEY and CDR2 as SVGAGI. This CDR3 is CASRITPTGNTEAFF. In nucleotides, the CDR3 is TGTGCCAGCAGAATCACTCCGACAGGGAACACTGAAGCTTTCTTT.

In nucleotides, the CDR3 is TGTGCCAGCAGCAAACAGGGGGGGTTCTTTGGCTACACCTTC. This translates into CASSKQGGFFGYTF. The chain couples TRBV28 to TRBJ1-2; TRBD1 agrees at 8 bases. The V gene end was trimmed by 6 bases and the J gene end by 7 bases; junction bases not matched to a gene: 10. This CDR3 has 14 amino acids. Germline CDR1 is MDHEN and CDR2 is SYDVKM.

The J gene is TRBJ2-3, the V gene TRBV19, with TRBD2 matching 9 bases. After removal of 0 bases from V and 1 base from J, the junction contained 8 bases not matched to a gene. There are 18 residues in the CDR3. Germline V gives CDR1 LNHDA, CDR2 SQIVND (reference sequence). The chain's CDR3 is CASSIEVTSGRGTDTQYF. CDR3 nucleotides: TGTGCCAGTAGTATAGAGGTCACTAGCGGGCGGGGCACAGATACGCAGTATTTT.

This clone was detected once. V gene TRBV19 combines with J gene TRBJ2-7, with D maybe TRBD2 (5 bases). CDR1 LNHDA and CDR2 SQIVND come from the germline V gene (reference sequence). The CDR3 has 13 amino acids. With 3 bases removed from V and 5 bases from J, the gap between germline ends came to 11 bases. CDR3 amino acids: CASSISGFDEQYF. CDR3 coding DNA: TGTGCCAGTAGTATTTCGGGGTTCGACGAGCAGTACTTC.

The chain carries TRBV11-2 and TRBJ1-1; no firm D call. This CDR3 comprises 14 residues. The V and J ends lost 4 bases and 4 bases respectively, with 13 bases between them. The germline V gene has CDR1 SGHAT and CDR2 FQNNGV. DNA of the CDR3: TGTGCCAGCAGCTACTACACTGGCGGCACTGAAGCTTTCTTT. It specifies CASSYYTGGTEAFF.

This clone was counted once. The chain carries TRBV6-4 and TRBJ2-1; D gene ambiguous. Between the trimmed V and J ends, which lost 0 bases and 0 bases, there was a span of 9 bases. The length of the CDR3 is 16 residues. Per germline, CDR1 MRHNA and CDR2 SNTAGT. CDR3 in DNA: TGTGCCAGCAGTGACTCGGCGGAGAGCTCCTACAATGAGCAGTTCTTC. This codes for CASSDSAESSYNEQFF.

V usage is TRBV13 and J usage is TRBJ1-4; D is possibly TRBD1 (6 bases). The CDR3 is 14 residues long. V lost 3 bases to trimming and J lost 4 bases, with 9 bases between them. In germline, CDR1 is PRHDT, CDR2 FYEKMQ (reference sequence). This CDR3 reads CASSLQGFNEKLFF. The CDR3 coding sequence is TGTGCCAGCAGCTTGCAGGGGTTTAATGAAAAACTGTTTTTT.

The chain is built from TRBV11-3 and TRBJ2-7; 9 positions match TRBD2. This CDR3 is built from 17 residues. Trimming removed 0 bases from V and 3 bases from J; junction bases left unmatched: 9. Germline lookup yields CDR1 SGHNT and CDR2 YENEEA. The CDR3 protein is CASSLDRPSGIIYEQYF. The CDR3, as DNA: TGTGCCAGCAGCTTAGATAGGCCTAGCGGGATAATCTACGAGCAGTACTTC.

The CDR3 bases are TGTGCCAGTAGGTTAACGACGGAGGGGTTAGCCAAAAACATTCAGTACTTC. Its protein is CASRLTTEGLAKNIQYF. The chain employs TRBV19 and TRBJ2-4, with D perhaps matching TRBD2 (6 bases). The CDR3 sequence is 17 residues long. Germline V lookup: CDR1 LNHDA, CDR2 SQIVND (reference sequence). V dropped 6 bases and J dropped 0 bases, with 18 bases sitting between them.

The V gene is TRBV5-1, the J gene TRBJ1-4, with 8 bases lining up with TRBD1. The germline gives CDR1 SGHRS, CDR2 YFSETQ. The CDR3 length is 16 residues. V shed 0 bases, J shed 4 bases, and the junction held 5 bases outside the gene matches. CDR3 DNA sequence: TGCGCCAGCAGCTTGGACGGACAGGGTAGTAATGAAAAACTGTTTTTT. It yields the protein CASSLDGQGSNEKLFF.

This clone was recorded once. The chain couples TRBV18 to TRBJ2-2; 11 positions match TRBD2. The trim removed 4 bases at V and 5 bases at J, leaving 9 bases unmatched. Germline V lookup: CDR1 KGHSH, CDR2 LQKENI. This CDR3 contains 17 residues. The CDR3 sequence: CASSLGTSGPGTGELFF. The CDR3 DNA sequence: TGTGCCAGCTCACTCGGGACTAGCGGCCCTGGGACCGGGGAGCTGTTTTTT.

The genes are TRBV19 and TRBJ1-1; 8 nucleotides agree with TRBD1. This CDR3 has 15 residues. V lost 7 bases to trimming and J lost 3 bases; unmatched junction nucleotides: 10. Germline CDR1 LNHDA, CDR2 SQIVND (reference sequence). The CDR3 DNA is TGTGCCAGTAAAGACAGGGGTAAAAGGGACACTGAAGCTTTCTTT. Translating gives CASKDRGKRDTEAFF.

Regarding this clone: The same CDR3 also results from other DNA sequences found in this sample. The chain is built from TRBV3-1 (or the pseudogene TRBV3-2) and TRBJ1-1; TRBD1 aligns across 8 bases. CDR3 length equals 14 residues. Germline CDR1 is LGHDT and CDR2 is YNNKEL (reference sequence). V trimming: 4 bases; J trimming: 4 bases; junction bases outside the gene matches: 5. The CDR3 nucleotides are TGTGCCAGCAGCCCCCGGACAGGGAGCACTGAAGCTTTCTTT. It encodes CASSPRTGSTEAFF.

This chain connects TRBV28 to TRBJ2-7; 14 nucleotides match TRBD2. The CDR3 is 14 amino acids. CDR1 is MDHEN and CDR2 is SYDVKM in the germline V gene. The V gene end was trimmed by 7 bases and the J gene end by 4 bases; junction bases not matched to a gene: 3. CDR3 nucleotide sequence: TGTGCCAGCACCGGGACTAGCGGGAGTTACGAGCAGTACTTC. Translating gives CASTGTSGSYEQYF. Based on the CDR3 plus reference TRBV28 and TRBJ2-7, the full variable domain is DVKVTQSSRYLVKRTGEKVFLECVQDMDHENMFWYRQDPGLGLRLIYFSYDVKMKEKGDIPEGYSVSREKKERFSLILESASTNQTSMYLCASTGTSGSYEQYFGPGTRLTVT.

This clone was picked up a small number of times. The chain couples TRBV27 to TRBJ2-7, with 10 positions matching TRBD2. J gave up 12 bases and V 2 bases, and 10 bases lay outside the gene matches. The CDR3 spans 14 residues. Germline lookup yields CDR1 MNHEY and CDR2 SMNVEV (reference sequence). This chain's CDR3 is CASSLGASGRLRYF. Here the CDR3 DNA reads TGTGCCAGCAGTTTAGGGGCTAGCGGGAGACTCCGGTACTTC.

V gene TRBV19 combines with J gene TRBJ2-7, with 12 bases lining up with TRBD2. The ends lost 0 bases at V and 6 bases at J; junction bases unmatched: 3. Germline V CDR1 and CDR2: LNHDA, SQIVND (reference sequence). The CDR3 runs to 15 residues. The CDR3 protein is CASSIETSGSTEQYF. The CDR3 nucleotides read TGTGCCAGTAGTATAGAGACTAGCGGGAGTACCGAGCAGTACTTC.

V gene TRBV19 combines with J gene TRBJ2-1; maybe TRBD2 (5 bases). Germline V gene data show CDR1 as LNHDA and CDR2 as SQIVND (reference sequence). CDR3 size: 18 residues. The V gene lost 2 bases and the J gene lost 3 bases, with 20 bases spanning the gap. The CDR3 DNA reads TGTGCCAGTAGTATAAATCCGCCCGGACTCCCATTCTACAATGAGCAGTTCTTC. Residues: CASSINPPGLPFYNEQFF.

This chain joins TRBV10-3 and TRBJ1-1; no clear D. Trimming took off 2 bases at V and 0 bases at J, with 7 bases between the two ends. There are 14 residues in the CDR3. Germline loops: CDR1 ENHRY, CDR2 SYGVKD. Here the CDR3 DNA reads TGTGCCATCAGTGAGGAGGGAATGAACACTGAAGCTTTCTTT. Its protein product is CAISEEGMNTEAFF.

The rearrangement uses TRBV5-5 and TRBJ1-2; 10 positions agree with TRBD1. V gave up 0 bases and J gave up 5 bases; unmatched junction bases: 7. CDR3 length: 16 amino acids. CDR1 and CDR2 from the germline V gene are SGHKS and YYEKEE (reference sequence). The CDR3 region has the DNA TGTGCCAGCAGCTTGGCACCGGGACAGGGGACGTATGGCTACACCTTC. It yields the protein CASSLAPGQGTYGYTF. The full variable domain, with the rest looked up from reference TRBV5-5 and TRBJ1-2, is DAGVTQSPTHLIKTRGQQVTLRCSPISGHKSVSWYQQVLGQGPQFIFQYYEKEERGRGNFPDRFSARQFPNYSSELNVNALLLGDSALYLCASSLAPGQGTYGYTFGSGTRLTVV.

The chain uses TRBV12-5 and TRBJ1-1; 7 bases line up with TRBD1. Germline CDR1 and CDR2: LGHNT and FRNRAP. Losses at the gene ends were 5 bases for V and 7 bases for J; bases not matched to a gene: 7. The CDR3 has 13 residues. CDR3 sequence reads: CASGIGTVGEAFF. CDR3 in DNA: TGTGCTAGTGGTATCGGGACAGTAGGTGAAGCTTTCTTT.

The gene calls are TRBV4-1 and TRBJ1-2, with D possibly TRBD1 on 5 matching bases. Deletions cut 4 bases from V and 3 bases from J, with 12 bases between. The germline V gene encodes CDR1 MGHRA and CDR2 YSYEKL. This CDR3 has 14 amino acids. The DNA for the CDR3 is TGCGCCAGCAGCCTTGGGGGGGTGGACTATGGCTACACCTTC. It codes for CASSLGGVDYGYTF.

V gene TRBV14 combines with J gene TRBJ1-1; 7 positions match TRBD1. With V trimmed by 4 bases and J by 0 bases, 5 bases remained unmatched. This CDR3 spans 15 amino acids. Per the germline V gene, CDR1 is SGHDN and CDR2 is FVKESK. In DNA, the CDR3 is TGTGCCAGCAGCCTCCGACAGGGTTTGAACACTGAAGCTTTCTTT. Protein: CASSLRQGLNTEAFF.

The J gene is TRBJ1-5, the V gene TRBV6-5, with TRBD1 as a possible D gene (6 bases). The germline V gene encodes CDR1 MNHEY and CDR2 SVGAGI. This CDR3 has 14 amino acids. The V gene lost 5 bases and the J gene lost 4 bases, with 12 bases spanning the gap. CDR3 amino acids: CASSPDRVNQPQHF. CDR3 sequence (DNA): TGTGCCAGCAGTCCGGACAGAGTTAATCAGCCCCAGCATTTT.

The J gene is TRBJ1-2, the V gene TRBV6-1; D is perhaps TRBD1 (5 bases). Germline CDR1 and CDR2: MNHNS and SASEGT. Trimming stripped 6 bases from V and 4 bases from J, with 21 bases between. This CDR3 has 16 residues. The CDR3 protein is CASRENRRPTLYGYTF. DNA of the CDR3: TGTGCCAGCAGAGAAAACAGGCGCCCAACTCTCTATGGCTACACCTTC.

This chain joins TRBV19 and TRBJ1-1; 8 bases are shared with TRBD1. The CDR3 has 18 amino acids. Germline loops: CDR1 LNHDA, CDR2 SQIVND (reference sequence). Trimming took 5 bases from V and 4 from J; bases not matched to a gene: 18. Here the CDR3 reads CASSAGSGRGLQGTEAFF. CDR3 bases: TGTGCCAGTAGTGCGGGTTCAGGCAGGGGGCTACAGGGCACTGAAGCTTTCTTT.

The gene calls are TRBV18 and TRBJ2-2; D not certain. There are 16 residues in the CDR3. The V and J ends lost 5 bases and 1 base respectively, with 14 bases between them. Germline lookup yields CDR1 KGHSH and CDR2 LQKENI. In nucleotides, the CDR3 is TGTGCCAGCTCAAGTCTTGGCGGAGTGAACACCGGGGAGCTGTTTTTT. Amino acid sequence: CASSSLGGVNTGELFF.

The chain carries TRBV27 and TRBJ2-2; 7 nucleotides line up with TRBD2. The CDR3 covers 15 residues. V was clipped by 8 bases and J by 5 bases; unmatched bases: 11. The V gene's germline CDR1 is MNHEY and CDR2 SMNVEV (reference sequence). The DNA for the CDR3 is TGTGCCAGCCTACGGGGGGACTATAAGACCGGGGAGCTGTTTTTT. This encodes CASLRGDYKTGELFF.

The gene calls are TRBV12-5 and TRBJ1-3; D remains ambiguous. Trimming left V 0 bases short and J 0 bases short, with 15 bases between. In germline, CDR1 is LGHNT, CDR2 FRNRAP. The CDR3 spans 18 residues. The CDR3 spells CASGLVLGKDYSGNTIYF. The CDR3 DNA sequence: TGTGCTAGTGGTTTGGTACTTGGGAAGGACTACTCTGGAAACACCATATATTTT.